This T cell receptor beta chain was recovered during a study of blood T cells in healthy people across ages. Whole-study context: Template-switching capture recovered about one barcoded beta molecule per two T cells.

There are a few counts of this clonotype. Its antigen is still unknown. The length of the CDR3 is 12 residues. In germline, CDR1 is SNHLY, CDR2 FYNNEI. V lost 5 bases to trimming and J lost 6 bases, with 8 bases between them. Then a second PCR, running about 6 to 12 cycles, was carried out with a sample-barcoded 5' primer and a J-beta primer mix. The yield of each sample was at least 2.5 million CDR3-containing paired-end reads. TCRdb redid the calling of the 5' RACE reads with MiXCR, one entry per CDR3 protein. Counted here are roughly 800,000 distinct CDR3 sequences, 58% occurring once; the ten biggest clones make up around 22%. General study points: CMV infection status of these donors was not known.

J is TRBJ2-1 and V is TRBV2, with D possibly TRBD1 on 5 matching bases. The TCR originated in a man aged 25 to 45 in good health. Input material: blood. The CDR3 DNA follows: TGTGCCAGCAGTTCCGACAGCAATGAGCAGTTCTTC. Its protein is CASSSDSNEQFF. Full variable domain (rest looked up from reference TRBV2 and TRBJ2-1): EPEVTQTPSHQVTQMGQEVILRCVPISNHLYFYWYRQILGQKVEFLVSFYNNEISEKSEIFDDQFSVERPDGSNFTLKIRSTKLEDSAMYFCASSSDSNEQFFGPGTRLTVL.